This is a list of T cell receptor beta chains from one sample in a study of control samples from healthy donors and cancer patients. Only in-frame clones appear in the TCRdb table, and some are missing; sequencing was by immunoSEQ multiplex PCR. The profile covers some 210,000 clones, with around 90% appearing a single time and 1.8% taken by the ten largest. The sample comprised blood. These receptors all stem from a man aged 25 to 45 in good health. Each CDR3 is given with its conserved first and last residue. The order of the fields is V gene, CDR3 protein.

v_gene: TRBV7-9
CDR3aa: CASSLGQGAQYEQYF

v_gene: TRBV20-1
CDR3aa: CSASGRATNTGELFF

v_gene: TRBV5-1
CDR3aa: CASSGDLEKANYGYTF

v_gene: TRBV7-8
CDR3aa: CASRPPGLANNEQFF

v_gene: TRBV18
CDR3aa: CASRDAANEKLFF

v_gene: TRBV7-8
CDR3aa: CASSSPPAGIHEQYF

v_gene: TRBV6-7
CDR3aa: CASSYSIISPSSPLHF

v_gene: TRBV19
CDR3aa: CASTSLEIGNEQFF

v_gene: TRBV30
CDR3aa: CAWSVGVHEQYF

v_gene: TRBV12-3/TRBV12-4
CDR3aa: CASSLAGYEQYF

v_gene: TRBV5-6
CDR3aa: CASSLGSAGRSGYTF

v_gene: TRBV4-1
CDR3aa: CASSRTRLPGEKLFF

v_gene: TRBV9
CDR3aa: CASSEGTEAFF

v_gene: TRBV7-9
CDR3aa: CASSKGQNQETQYF

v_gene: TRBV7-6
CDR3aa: CASSGGSYNSPLHF

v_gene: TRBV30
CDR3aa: CAWSVTLRGTQHF